These 15 T cell receptor beta chains originate from one sample sequenced in a study of shared clonotypes between healthy human individuals. The protocol was immunoSEQ multiplex PCR, while the TCRdb copy is restricted to in-frame clones and leaves out a portion. The sample includes hundreds of thousands of clones, about 96% of them seen just once. Sequenced input: memory CD8+ T cells sorted from blood. Subset given: CD45RO+ cells pooled with CCR7-negative TemRA cells. The receptor set was obtained from a man aged 30 to 39 in good health.

V and J are TRBV27 and TRBJ2-6, with D possibly TRBD1 on 6 matching bases. The V end lost 2 bases, the J end lost 3 bases, and 20 bases lay between the germline ends. The CDR3 has 19 residues. Germline values: CDR1 MNHEY, CDR2 SMNVEV (reference sequence). The CDR3 nucleotides read TGTGCCAGCAGTTTAAGGGGTCAGGGGTTTGTGGGTGGGGCCAACGTCCTGACTTTC. It is translated as CASSLRGQGFVGGANVLTF.

The chain couples TRBV2 to TRBJ2-5; D is unclear. The CDR3 is made up of 10 amino acids. From germline, CDR1 is SNHLY and CDR2 FYNNEI. V lost 6 bases and J lost 2, with 1 base in between. The DNA for the CDR3 is TGTGCCAGCAGGCAAGAGACCCAGTACTTC. Translated, it gives CASRQETQYF.

V and J are TRBV6-5 and TRBJ1-2, with 10 bases fitting TRBD1. Germline V gene lookup returns CDR1 MNHEY and CDR2 SVGAGI. The CDR3 is made up of 16 amino acids. Unmatched junction bases numbered 8, after V lost 0 bases and J lost 7 bases. The CDR3: CASSYSSPGQGGGYTF. The CDR3, as DNA: TGTGCCAGCAGTTACTCGTCCCCAGGACAGGGGGGTGGCTACACCTTC.

V and J are TRBV28 and TRBJ2-1, with a possible D match to TRBD1 (6 bases). The V end lost 5 bases, the J end lost 6 bases, and 20 bases lay between the germline ends. The germline CDR1 and CDR2 sequences are MDHEN and SYDVKM. The CDR3 spans 16 residues. CDR3 sequence reads: CASSKPDRILGNEQFF. The CDR3 nucleotides read TGTGCCAGCAGTAAACCCGACAGGATCCTCGGCAATGAGCAGTTCTTC.

The chain carries TRBV4-1 and TRBJ2-6; 11 positions agree with TRBD1. The CDR3 has 19 residues. Germline CDR1 reads MGHRA; CDR2 reads YSYEKL. V shed 4 bases and J 2 bases; nucleotides not matched to a gene: 10. The CDR3 spells CASSRIGQGALTGANVLTF. CDR3 in DNA: TGCGCCAGCAGCCGCATCGGACAGGGGGCGCTCACTGGGGCCAACGTCCTGACTTTC.

J is TRBJ2-7 and V is TRBV28; no definite D call. Germline V CDR1 and CDR2: MDHEN, SYDVKM. V was shortened by 6 bases and J by 4 bases, with 16 bases between the two germline ends. The CDR3 has 14 residues. The CDR3 nucleotides are TGTGCCAGCAGCCGACCCGAGTTCGTATACGAGCAGTACTTC. It translates to CASSRPEFVYEQYF.

CDR3 coding DNA: TGTGCCTCCTCCGAAGCGGTATCTACGTTAGAGCAGTACTTC. It translates to CASSEAVSTLEQYF. The chain combines TRBV2 with TRBJ2-5; the D gene is possibly TRBD2 (5 bases). The CDR3 is made up of 14 amino acids. Germline CDR1 SNHLY, CDR2 FYNNEI. Deletions cut 11 bases from V and 11 bases from J, with 27 bases between. Full variable domain (missing parts from reference TRBV2 and TRBJ2-5): EPEVTQTPSHQVTQMGQEVILRCVPISNHLYFYWYRQILGQKVEFLVSFYNNEISEKSEIFDDQFSVERPDGSNFTLKIRSTKLEDSAMYFCASSEAVSTLEQYFGPGTRLLVL.

Regarding this clone: Other DNA variants within this sample encode the same CDR3. The chain joins TRBV19 to TRBJ1-1; possible D gene TRBD1, 5 bases. CDR3 length equals 12 residues. V lost 6 bases, J lost 3 bases, and 8 bases lay in between. Germline values: CDR1 LNHDA, CDR2 SQIVND (reference sequence). The CDR3 is CASRRGDTEAFF. The CDR3 DNA sequence: TGTGCCAGTAGACGAGGGGACACTGAAGCTTTCTTT.

This rearrangement joins TRBV6-6 to TRBJ1-2; D perhaps matches TRBD1 (6 bases). In germline, CDR1 is MNHNY, CDR2 SVGAGI (reference sequence). The CDR3 is made up of 15 amino acids. Deletions cut 6 bases from V and 9 bases from J, with 23 bases between. The CDR3 DNA is TGTGCCAGCAGCCCAACTACAGGGCCCTACGTGAGCTACACCTTC. It translates to CASSPTTGPYVSYTF.

The chain joins TRBV5-5 to TRBJ2-7; 8 bases fit TRBD2. V gave up 4 bases and J gave up 2 bases; unmatched junction bases: 8. Germline V CDR1 and CDR2: SGHKS, YYEKEE (reference sequence). This CDR3 is built from 15 residues. CDR3 amino acids: CASSLGLDPAYEQYF. The CDR3 nucleotides are TGTGCCAGCAGCCTGGGACTAGACCCGGCCTACGAGCAGTACTTC.

The rearrangement joins TRBV4-1 to TRBJ2-3, with TRBD2 matching 7 bases. V lost 4 bases, J lost 3 bases, and 10 bases stayed unmatched. Germline values: CDR1 MGHRA, CDR2 YSYEKL. The CDR3 length is 16 residues. As DNA, the CDR3 is TGCGCCAGCAGCCTCTTCAGCGGGGAGGTAACAGATACGCAGTATTTT. It codes for CASSLFSGEVTDTQYF.

A single count supports this clone. The V gene is TRBV21-1, the J gene TRBJ1-3. TRBV21-1 is listed as a pseudogene. The CDR3 sequence is 15 residues long. CDR3 coding DNA: TGTGCCAGCAGCCCCCATTCAGAGTTCGGAAACACCATATATTTT. Its protein product is CASSPHSEFGNTIYF.

The genes are TRBV5-5 and TRBJ2-1; D perhaps matches TRBD1 (6 bases). The germline V and J ends were trimmed by 1 base and 0 bases, with 17 bases remaining between them. CDR1 and CDR2 (germline): SGHKS, YYEKEE (reference sequence). The CDR3 spans 18 residues. The CDR3 region has the DNA TGTGCCAGCAGCTTGCACAGGGCCACGGGTAGCTCCTACAATGAGCAGTTCTTC. Translating it yields CASSLHRATGSSYNEQFF.

This clone was seen only once. The rearrangement uses TRBV7-2 and TRBJ1-5, with D unclear. CDR1 and CDR2 (germline): SGHTA, FQGNSA. The CDR3 runs 16 residues. V gave up 2 bases and J gave up 4 bases, with 15 bases separating them. In nucleotides, the CDR3 is TGTGCCAGCAGCTTAATGGGCGTACAGAATAATCAGCCCCAGCATTTT. As protein: CASSLMGVQNNQPQHF.

V gene TRBV5-1 combines with J gene TRBJ2-2; D assignment may be TRBD1 or TRBD2 (5 bases each). The CDR3 spans 14 residues. The ends were cut back, 6 bases at V and 0 bases at J, with 9 bases in the middle. The germline gives CDR1 SGHRS, CDR2 YFSETQ. The CDR3 here is CASTGPTNTGELFF. CDR3 in DNA: TGCGCCAGCACGGGACCTACGAACACCGGGGAGCTGTTTTTT. Variable domain in full (rest from reference TRBV5-1 and TRBJ2-2): KAGVTQTPRYLIKTRGQQVTLSCSPISGHRSVSWYQQTPGQGLQFLFEYFSETQRNKGNFPGRFSGRQFSNSRSEMNVSTLELGDSALYLCASTGPTNTGELFFGEGSRLTVL.